This TCR beta chain was captured by sequencing in a study of graft-versus-host responses after intestinal transplantation (dated by TCRdb to the early 2020s). Study-level background: The transplants that recipients received were multivisceral, liver-intestinal, or isolated intestinal. Samples from a few later patients were sequenced in-house on an Illumina MiSeq with MiXCR processing rather than by the commercial service. Every recipient was given anti-thymocyte globulin induction, followed by around three years of maintenance tacrolimus and steroids. Alloreactive clones were identified by sequencing pre-transplant mixed lymphocyte reaction products and comparing them with unstimulated pre-transplant donor and recipient T cells. Bulk TCR-beta CDR3 sequencing was used to track graft-versus-host and host-versus-graft alloreactive T cell clones in the graft, circulation and bone marrow after intestinal transplantation. A cohort of 24 intestinal transplant recipients, including one retransplant, was enrolled, and a few patients lacking pretransplant specimens were excluded. Donor T cell macrochimerism was defined as a peak of at least 4% donor T cells among recipient peripheral blood mononuclear cells.

What the study reported, not specific to this receptor: GvH clones turned up in recipient bone marrow, with some appearing earlier in ileal mucosa or blood, a pattern consistent with an intestinal mucosal origin. The conclusions were limited by the relatively low number and heterogeneity of the intestinal transplant patients. In patients with donor T cell macrochimerism, the allografts had high GvH to HvG T cell clonal ratios. Early after transplant, declines in HvG clones were associated with peak levels of circulating GvH clones.

Library preparation employed the immunoSEQ multiplex PCR assay. For most patients, high-throughput TCR-beta CDR3 sequencing of genomic DNA was performed by Adaptive Biotechnologies. The authors' analysis ran thus. Adaptive's ImmunoSEQ software supplied the TCR sequencing data for 15 to 20 patients, while MiXCR and VDJtools were used to process a few other patients. CDR3 nucleotide sequences shared between donor and recipient were removed because the origin of such sequences could not be assigned. To count as alloreactive, a clone needed at least 2-fold expansion over unstimulated cells and a minimum CFSE-low frequency of 0.002% (template counts) or 0.001% (read counts). Clones detected in sequenced pre-transplant spleen, lymph node, or MLR CFSE-low populations of the donor or recipient were defined as mappable. Cumulative frequency of alloreactive clones was calculated as a percentage of all sequences weighted by copy number. TCRdb obtained this table from immuneACCESS and retained in-frame rearrangements with V and J assigned. These tables miss some clones; where compared with another copy, unresolved V genes account for less than half of the shortfall, and the remainder is unexplained. V, J and clone size are those of that table, while D and trimming were read from the DNA. The sample data list about 9,500 clones, and around nine tenths of these were observed just once. Roughly a tenth of the sample comes from the top ten.

CDR1 is given as GTSNPN and CDR2 as SVGIG, both from the germline V gene (reference sequence). The CDR3 contains 16 residues, cysteine and phenylalanine counted. The entry retains the CDR3 DNA only, 48 bases that are in frame from base 1. Between the V and J ends, shortened by 2 bases and 1 base respectively, the junction contains 17 bases. For this clone: Which antigen it targets is not known. No clone much larger than this one lies a single base away; base qualities are absent.

In the first month after transplant, blood samples were collected up to 4 times, and after that at least monthly when available. The receptor comes from a human patient who received an intestinal transplant, so some T cells may come from the graft donor. The rearrangement combines TRBV30 with TRBJ1-1; the D gene remains uncertain. The specimen was PBMCs, collected about 240 days after intestinal transplant. The CDR3 region has the sequence CAWSLALLSSNTEAFF. The DNA sequence is as follows: TGTGCCTGGAGTCTAGCCCTTCTCTCGTCGAACACTGAAGCTTTCTTT.